This is a list of T cell receptor beta chains from one sample in a study of OX40 agonist ivuxolimab in advanced cancers. Repertoires were generated with immunoSEQ multiplex PCR, while TCRdb's copy carries only in-frame clones and drops some. The table includes approximately 60,000 clones, 84% detected once. The sample consisted of CD4+ or CD8+ T cells sorted from blood, taken in a trial of the OX40 agonist ivuxolimab. All receptors come from an adult with an advanced solid tumor such as melanoma, head and neck, liver or kidney cancer. The conserved cysteine and the conserved F or W are not part of the CDR3 here.

V	J	length	CDR3
TRBV29-1	TRBJ1-5	12	SVALGNSNQPQH
TRBV9	TRBJ2-7	14	ASSVGGGTGSYEQY
TRBV4-1	TRBJ2-7	14	ASSSLWAGESYEQY
TRBV9	TRBJ2-5	12	ASSVGRGLETQY
TRBV7-9	TRBJ2-3	12	ASSLASNTDTQY
TRBV18	TRBJ1-6	17	ASSPLAVNTGNDNSPLH
TRBV5-6	TRBJ2-7	13	ASSPPDRGVDEQY
TRBV18	TRBJ1-5	11	ASSPGSNQPQH
TRBV11-2	TRBJ2-4	14	ASSPRGGLAKNIQY
TRBV19	TRBJ2-2	14	ASSRDSLTNTGELF
TRBV7-9	TRBJ2-1	10	ASSLVADEQF
TRBV28	TRBJ1-1	11	ASSPGTGGIGF
TRBV13	TRBJ2-5	13	ASSLEGLYQETQY
TRBV6-1	TRBJ2-1	17	ASSEASRGFFDSYNEQF
TRBV28	TRBJ2-7	13	ASPPAGTGRNEQY
TRBV6-6	TRBJ1-1	13	ASTFPGQMNTEAF
TRBV7-9	TRBJ2-5	16	ASSLRGVRLVGRETQY
TRBV7-2	TRBJ1-1	13	ASSLVQPGVGEAF
TRBV5-1	TRBJ1-2	11	ASSLGQGDGYT
TRBV6-5	TRBJ2-3	14	ASSWSGTASTDTQY
TRBV27	TRBJ2-2	18	ASTHRTSGGRNPYTGELF
TRBV18	TRBJ2-3	12	ASSIGQGRNTQY
TRBV19	TRBJ2-7	11	ASSWGDRYEQY
TRBV11-2	TRBJ2-3	14	ASSLGGGVGTDTQY
TRBV5-1	TRBJ1-1	12	ASSLEGQNTEAF
TRBV19	TRBJ1-5	15	ASSPKDRVYSNQPQH
TRBV19	TRBJ1-5	13	ASSIGGRGSQPQH
TRBV5-6	TRBJ1-4	12	ASSLFRFNEKLF
TRBV18	TRBJ2-7	11	ASLQTPSGEQY
TRBV11-1	TRBJ1-1	12	ASSSNRLNTEAF
TRBV7-2	TRBJ2-7	9	ASSWGLTPH
TRBV7-9	TRBJ2-7	12	ASRGQGSSYEQY
TRBV15	TRBJ2-1	13	ATSRMSGSVVEQF
TRBV6-5	TRBJ1-5	12	ASSYRTGNQPQH
TRBV6-5	TRBJ2-2	12	ASSSTANTGELF
TRBV6-6	TRBJ2-7	13	ASRYTGVGSYEQY
TRBV27	TRBJ2-1	13	ASSLSGRGYNEQF
TRBV7-7	TRBJ2-7	11	ASSQGQSYEQY
TRBV19	TRBJ1-2	11	ASSSKDSHGYT
TRBV7-9	TRBJ2-7	9	ASSVNYEQY
TRBV21-1	TRBJ1-3	13	ASIETGTAGNTIY
TRBV7-3	TRBJ2-3	14	ASSLMLAGGRDTQY
TRBV5-1	TRBJ1-3	13	ASSFDQGGGNTIY
TRBV9	TRBJ2-3	15	ASSVRGSGDYTDTQY